Following are 23 T cell receptor beta chains from one sample sequenced in a study of T cells in localized non-small cell lung cancer. Generated by immunoSEQ multiplex PCR, the TCRdb table keeps only in-frame clones and is missing some. This sample has approximately 11,000 clones, with 85% found just once. The sample consisted of peripheral blood, taken before any cancer treatment. All receptors come from a male donor older than 55 with stage I lung adenocarcinoma.

CDR3 sequence reads: CASSSWDRGAFF. For the CDR3, the DNA is TGTGCCAGCAGTTCCTGGGACAGGGGGGCTTTCTTT. This chain joins TRBV28 and TRBJ1-1; 11 nucleotides align to TRBD1. This CDR3 spans 12 amino acids. Trimming cost V 4 bases and J 11 bases; bases outside gene matches: 3. Per the germline V gene, CDR1 is MDHEN and CDR2 is SYDVKM.

The chain links TRBV28 to TRBJ2-7; 8 nucleotides agree with TRBD1. J lost 4 bases, V lost 5 bases, and 10 bases had no gene match. Germline V gene data show CDR1 as MDHEN and CDR2 as SYDVKM. The CDR3 covers 15 residues. The CDR3 region has the DNA TGTGCCAGCAGTCCGAGCCCCCGGACAGGGTACGAGCAGTACTTC. As protein: CASSPSPRTGYEQYF.

The chain combines TRBV19 with TRBJ2-2; D may be TRBD1 or TRBD2 (5 bases each). Trimming stripped 10 bases from V and 6 bases from J, with 18 bases between. Germline V CDR1 and CDR2: LNHDA, SQIVND (reference sequence). The CDR3 extends over 14 amino acids. DNA for the CDR3: TGTGCCACAAGTCCGGGGCTCGGCGCCGGGGAGCTGTTTTTT. Protein product: CATSPGLGAGELFF. Full variable domain (outside the CDR3, taken from reference TRBV19 and TRBJ2-2): DGGITQSPKYLFRKEGQNVTLSCEQNLNHDAMYWYRQDPGQGLRLIYYSQIVNDFQKGDIAEGYSVSREKKESFPLTVTSAQKNPTAFYLCATSPGLGAGELFFGEGSRLTVL.

This clone was counted once. The chain combines TRBV18 with TRBJ2-3; D possibly corresponds to TRBD2 (5 bases). V dropped 3 bases and J dropped 3 bases, with 13 bases sitting between them. The CDR3 totals 15 residues. CDR1 and CDR2 (germline): KGHSH, LQKENI. This CDR3 is CASSPTSEGTDTQYF. DNA of the CDR3: TGTGCCAGCTCACCCACGTCCGAGGGAACAGATACGCAGTATTTT.

Only one count was recorded for this clone. J is TRBJ2-3 and V is TRBV13; possible D gene TRBD1, 6 bases. This CDR3 spans 12 amino acids. Germline V lookup: CDR1 PRHDT, CDR2 FYEKMQ (reference sequence). Deletions cut 2 bases from V and 9 bases from J, with 9 bases between. The CDR3 region has the DNA TGTGCCAGCAGCTTATCAGGGGAGACGCAGTATTTT. As protein: CASSLSGETQYF. The full variable domain, in which reference TRBV13 and TRBJ2-3 provide the parts outside the CDR3, is AAGVIQSPRHLIKEKRETATLKCYPIPRHDTVYWYQQGPGQDPQFLISFYEKMQSDKGSIPDRFSAQQFSDYHSELNMSSLELGDSALYFCASSLSGETQYFGPGTRLTVL.

This clone was observed a handful of times. J is TRBJ1-5 and V is TRBV4-1, with TRBD1 matching 7 bases. Germline assignment: CDR1 MGHRA and CDR2 YSYEKL. Trimming at V came to 4 bases and at J to 0 bases, leaving 12 bases not matched to a gene. This CDR3 spans 18 amino acids. DNA for the CDR3: TGCGCCAGCAGCCGTGGGACAGCACCATTATATAGCAATCAGCCCCAGCATTTT. Amino acid sequence: CASSRGTAPLYSNQPQHF.

This chain connects TRBV28 to TRBJ2-2; a weak D match, TRBD2 (7 bases). V lost 4 bases and J 5 bases, leaving 14 bases between the germline ends. The length of the CDR3 is 15 residues. Germline CDR1 reads MDHEN; CDR2 reads SYDVKM. The DNA for the CDR3 is TGTGCCAGCAGTTCCGGAGGGGGAGGGACCGGGGAGCTGTTTTTT. Amino acid sequence: CASSSGGGGTGELFF.

The rearrangement links TRBV9 to TRBJ2-1; a weak D match, TRBD1 (6 bases). Per germline, CDR1 SGDLS and CDR2 YYNGEE. The CDR3 has 15 residues. Trimming cost V 0 bases and J 2 bases, with 9 bases left between them. Here the CDR3 reads CASSVGTGTYNEQFF. The CDR3 region has the DNA TGTGCCAGCAGCGTAGGAACAGGGACCTACAATGAGCAGTTCTTC. Together with reference TRBV9 and TRBJ2-1, the CDR3 gives the full variable domain: DSGVTQTPKHLITATGQRVTLRCSPRSGDLSVYWYQQSLDQGLQFLIQYYNGEERAKGNILERFSAQQFPDLHSELNLSSLELGDSALYFCASSVGTGTYNEQFFGPGTRLTVL.

This clone was counted only a few times. In nucleotides, the CDR3 is TGTGCCAGCAGGGTGGGACAGGGGGCTTCCGAGCAGTACTTC. Translating gives CASRVGQGASEQYF. The chain joins TRBV6-5 to TRBJ2-7; 12 bases are a match to TRBD1. This CDR3 is 14 amino acids long. The germline V gene has CDR1 MNHEY and CDR2 SVGAGI. J gave up 6 bases and V 6 bases, and 6 bases lay outside the gene matches.

This rearrangement joins TRBV4-2 to TRBJ2-2, with D possibly being TRBD2 (6 bases). The V and J ends lost 0 bases and 3 bases respectively, with 14 bases between them. Germline CDR1 reads LGHNA; CDR2 reads YNFKEQ. This CDR3 contains 17 residues. The CDR3 reads CASSQDERVAYTGELFF. CDR3 sequence (DNA): TGTGCCAGCAGCCAAGATGAGCGGGTCGCGTACACCGGGGAGCTGTTTTTT.

The V call is TRBV9, the J call TRBJ2-3; D unclear. This CDR3 comprises 15 residues. V lost 3 bases to trimming and J lost 4 bases, with 15 bases between them. The V gene's germline CDR1 is SGDLS and CDR2 YYNGEE. The CDR3 DNA sequence: TGTGCCAGCAGCGAGAGGAATTACGGCGCAGATACGCAGTATTTT. It yields the protein CASSERNYGADTQYF.

This chain links TRBV6-5 with TRBJ1-6, with TRBD1 identical over 8 bases. CDR3 size: 16 residues. In germline, CDR1 is MNHEY, CDR2 SVGAGI. J lost 7 bases, V lost 0 bases, and 5 bases had no gene match. CDR3 sequence (DNA): TGTGCCAGCAGTTACTCGAGGACAGGGTGGAATTCACCCCTCCACTTT. Its protein product is CASSYSRTGWNSPLHF.

This rearrangement joins TRBV15 to TRBJ2-1; possible D gene TRBD1, 6 bases. The CDR3 extends over 14 amino acids. The V gene's germline CDR1 is LNHNV and CDR2 YYDKDF (reference sequence). Trimming pared 3 bases from V and 4 bases from J, leaving 10 bases between. The CDR3 protein is CATSSVRGYNEQFF. For the CDR3, the DNA is TGTGCCACCAGCAGTGTCAGGGGATACAATGAGCAGTTCTTC.

The chain carries TRBV5-1 and TRBJ2-7; D is ambiguous. The CDR3 spans 14 residues. V gave up 2 bases and J gave up 0 bases, with 9 bases separating them. Looked up from germline, CDR1 is SGHRS and CDR2 is YFSETQ. The CDR3 DNA sequence: TGCGCCAGCAGCTTTATTAGGAGCTCCTACGAGCAGTACTTC. Protein: CASSFIRSSYEQYF.

V gene TRBV4-2 combines with J gene TRBJ2-1; unclear D gene. The V end was cut by 0 bases, the J end by 10 bases, with 7 bases between. Per the germline V gene, CDR1 is LGHNA and CDR2 is YNFKEQ. The length of the CDR3 is 12 residues. The CDR3 DNA reads as TGTGCCAGCAGCCAAGATGCCCTAGAGCAGTTCTTC. Translated, it gives CASSQDALEQFF.

The rearrangement joins TRBV27 to TRBJ1-2, with D maybe TRBD1 (5 bases). V lost 5 bases to trimming and J lost 1 base, with 8 bases between them. This CDR3 spans 13 amino acids. The germline V gene encodes CDR1 MNHEY and CDR2 SMNVEV (reference sequence). The CDR3 DNA reads TGTGCCAGCAGTGGGGCATTTAACTATGGCTACACCTTC. It specifies CASSGAFNYGYTF.

The chain is built from TRBV25-1 and TRBJ2-5; D not certain. CDR1 is MGHDK and CDR2 is SYGVNS in the germline V gene. There are 15 residues in the CDR3. Trimming left V 1 base short and J 0 bases short, with 9 bases between. CDR3 amino acids: CASSEFGDNQETQYF. Written as DNA, the CDR3 is TGTGCCAGCAGTGAATTCGGAGACAACCAAGAGACCCAGTACTTC.

V usage is TRBV7-8 and J usage is TRBJ1-3; D is unclear. Germline V gene lookup returns CDR1 SGHVS and CDR2 FQNEAQ. V was pared by 8 bases and J by 0 bases, with 11 bases between. The CDR3 runs 14 residues. CDR3 nucleotide sequence: TGTGCCAGCTCCTCAGGAGTCTCTGGAAACACCATATATTTT. This sequence encodes CASSSGVSGNTIYF.

The gene calls are TRBV7-6 and TRBJ1-1, with D possibly matching TRBD1 (5 bases). V was pared by 3 bases and J by 3 bases, with 17 bases between. The length of the CDR3 is 16 residues. Germline values: CDR1 SGHVS, CDR2 FNYEAQ. CDR3 residues: CASSFGRPGTYTEAFF. The DNA of the CDR3 is TGTGCCAGCAGCTTCGGGCGTCCGGGGACGTACACTGAAGCTTTCTTT.

The CDR3 is CSVDPAYQGGGYTF. Written as DNA, the CDR3 is TGCAGCGTTGATCCAGCGTATCAGGGTGGCGGCTACACCTTC. The genes are TRBV29-1 and TRBJ1-2; D might be TRBD1 (5 bases). V dropped 3 bases and J dropped 8 bases, with 19 bases sitting between them. The CDR3 sequence is 14 residues long. Germline V gene sequence: CDR1 SQVTM, CDR2 ANQGSEA.

The chain combines TRBV5-5 with TRBJ2-3; D not certain. The CDR3 consists of 13 residues. Germline V gives CDR1 SGHKS, CDR2 YYEKEE (reference sequence). Trimming stripped 2 bases from V and 6 bases from J, with 10 bases between. CDR3 nucleotide sequence: TGTGCCAGCAGCTTCTCAGGAAAGGATACGCAGTATTTT. It codes for CASSFSGKDTQYF.

The J gene is TRBJ2-6, the V gene TRBV7-8, with D perhaps matching TRBD1 or TRBD2 (5 bases each). CDR3 length: 17 residues. The V and J ends lost 4 bases and 0 bases respectively, with 13 bases between them. Germline V gives CDR1 SGHVS, CDR2 FQNEAQ. CDR3 residues: CASSSGTGNSGANVLTF. The CDR3 coding sequence is TGTGCCAGCAGCTCAGGGACGGGTAACTCTGGGGCCAACGTCCTGACTTTC.

This clone was recorded only once. The rearrangement links TRBV2 to TRBJ2-2, with D possibly TRBD1 on 5 matching bases. This CDR3 is 17 amino acids long. V lost 0 bases and J lost 0, with 11 bases in between. Germline V gene lookup returns CDR1 SNHLY and CDR2 FYNNEI. The CDR3 protein is CASSEALDTSNTGELFF. CDR3 nucleotide sequence: TGTGCCAGCAGTGAAGCGCTGGACACTTCGAACACCGGGGAGCTGTTTTTT.